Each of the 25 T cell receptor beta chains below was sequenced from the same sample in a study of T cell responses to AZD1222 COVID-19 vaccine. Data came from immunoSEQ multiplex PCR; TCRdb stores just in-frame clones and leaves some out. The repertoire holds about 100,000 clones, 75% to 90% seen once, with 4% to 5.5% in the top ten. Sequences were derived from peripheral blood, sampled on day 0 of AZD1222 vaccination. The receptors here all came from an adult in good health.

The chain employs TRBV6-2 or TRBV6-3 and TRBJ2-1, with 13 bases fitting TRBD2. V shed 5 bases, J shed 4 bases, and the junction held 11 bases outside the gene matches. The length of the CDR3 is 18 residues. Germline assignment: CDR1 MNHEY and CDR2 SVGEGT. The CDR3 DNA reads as TGTGCCAGCAGTGCCCCGGGGACTAGCGGGGCGGTATACAATGAGCAGTTCTTC. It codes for CASSAPGTSGAVYNEQFF.

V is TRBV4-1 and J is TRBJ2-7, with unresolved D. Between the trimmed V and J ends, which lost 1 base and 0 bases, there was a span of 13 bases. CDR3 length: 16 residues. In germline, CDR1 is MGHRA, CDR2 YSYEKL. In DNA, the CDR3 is TGCGCCAGCAGCCAAGGTACGCGGATGATCTCCTACGAGCAGTACTTC. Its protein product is CASSQGTRMISYEQYF.

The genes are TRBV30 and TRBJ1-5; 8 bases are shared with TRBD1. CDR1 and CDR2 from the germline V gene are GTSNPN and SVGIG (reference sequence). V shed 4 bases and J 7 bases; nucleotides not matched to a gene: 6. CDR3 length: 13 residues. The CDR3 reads CAWTDRAGQPQHF. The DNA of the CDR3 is TGTGCCTGGACGGACAGGGCGGGGCAGCCCCAGCATTTT.

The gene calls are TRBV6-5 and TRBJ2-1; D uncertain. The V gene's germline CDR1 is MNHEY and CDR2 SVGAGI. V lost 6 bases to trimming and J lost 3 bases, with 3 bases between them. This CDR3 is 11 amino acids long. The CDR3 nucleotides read TGTGCCAGCAGCTTCTACAATGAGCAGTTCTTC. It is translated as CASSFYNEQFF.

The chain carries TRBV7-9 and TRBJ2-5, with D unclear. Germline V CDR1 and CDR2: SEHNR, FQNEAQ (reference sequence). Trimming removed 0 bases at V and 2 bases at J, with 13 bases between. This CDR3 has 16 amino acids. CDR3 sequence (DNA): TGTGCCAGCAGCTTAGCGGCAAGGGCGGAGCAAGAGACCCAGTACTTC. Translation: CASSLAARAEQETQYF.

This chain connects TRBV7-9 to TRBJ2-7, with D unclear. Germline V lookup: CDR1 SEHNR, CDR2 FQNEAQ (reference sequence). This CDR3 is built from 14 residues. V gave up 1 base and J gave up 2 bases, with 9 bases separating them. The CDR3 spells CASSLVGRTYEQYF. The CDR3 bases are TGTGCCAGCAGCTTAGTCGGCAGGACCTACGAGCAGTACTTC.

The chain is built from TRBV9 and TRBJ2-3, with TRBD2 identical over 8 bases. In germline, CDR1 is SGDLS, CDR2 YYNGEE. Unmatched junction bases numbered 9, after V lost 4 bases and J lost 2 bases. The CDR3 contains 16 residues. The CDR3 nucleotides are TGTGCCAGCAGCCCACGGGAGGGAGGGATCACAGATACGCAGTATTTT. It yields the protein CASSPREGGITDTQYF.

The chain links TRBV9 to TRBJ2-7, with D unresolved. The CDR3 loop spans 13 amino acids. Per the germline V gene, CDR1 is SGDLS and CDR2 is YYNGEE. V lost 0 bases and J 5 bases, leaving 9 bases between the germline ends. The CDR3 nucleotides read TGTGCCAGCAGCGTAGCCCCCATGAACGAGCAGTACTTC. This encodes CASSVAPMNEQYF.

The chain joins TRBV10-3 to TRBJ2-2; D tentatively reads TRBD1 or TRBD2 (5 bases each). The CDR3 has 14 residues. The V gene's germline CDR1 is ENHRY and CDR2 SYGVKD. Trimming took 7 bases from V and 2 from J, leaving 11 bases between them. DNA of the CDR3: TGTGCCATCAAGGGGCGGGTAAACACCGGGGAGCTGTTTTTT. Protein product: CAIKGRVNTGELFF.

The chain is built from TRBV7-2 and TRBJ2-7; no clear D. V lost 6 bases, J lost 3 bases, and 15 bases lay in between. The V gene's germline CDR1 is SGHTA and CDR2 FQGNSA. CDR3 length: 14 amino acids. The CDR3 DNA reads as TGTGCCAGCAGTCTCCCCCAGGAGAACTACGAGCAGTACTTC. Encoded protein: CASSLPQENYEQYF. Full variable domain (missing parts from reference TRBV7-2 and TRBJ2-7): GAGVSQSPSNKVTEKGKDVELRCDPISGHTALYWYRQSLGQGLEFLIYFQGNSAPDKSGLPSDRFSAERTGGSVSTLTIQRTQQEDSAVYLCASSLPQENYEQYFGPGTRLTVT.

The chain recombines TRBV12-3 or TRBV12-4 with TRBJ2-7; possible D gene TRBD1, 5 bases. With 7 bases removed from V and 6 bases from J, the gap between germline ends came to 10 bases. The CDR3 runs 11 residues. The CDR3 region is CASIRGSEQYF. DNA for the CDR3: TGTGCCAGCATAAGGGGCAGCGAGCAGTACTTC.

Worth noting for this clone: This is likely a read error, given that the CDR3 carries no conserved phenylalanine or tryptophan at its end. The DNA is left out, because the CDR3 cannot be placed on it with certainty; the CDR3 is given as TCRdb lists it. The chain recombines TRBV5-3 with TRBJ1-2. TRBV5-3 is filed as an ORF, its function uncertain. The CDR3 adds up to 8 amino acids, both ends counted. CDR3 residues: CARSSGMG.

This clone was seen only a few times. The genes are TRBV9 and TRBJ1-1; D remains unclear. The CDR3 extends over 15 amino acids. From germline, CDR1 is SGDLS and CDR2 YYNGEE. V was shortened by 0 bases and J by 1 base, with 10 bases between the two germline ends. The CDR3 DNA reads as TGTGCCAGCAGCGTAGGACGATCCCAGAACACTGAAGCTTTCTTT. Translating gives CASSVGRSQNTEAFF.

CDR3 coding DNA: TGTGCCAGTAGGGTTGGGACAGGGGCTTATAGCAATCAGCCCCAGCATTTT. Translation gives CASRVGTGAYSNQPQHF. The chain links TRBV19 to TRBJ1-5; 10 nucleotides line up with TRBD1. Germline loops: CDR1 LNHDA, CDR2 SQIVND (reference sequence). V was pared by 6 bases and J by 0 bases, with 8 bases of the junction left unmatched. The CDR3 is 17 amino acids. The full variable domain, its missing parts supplied by reference TRBV19 and TRBJ1-5, is DGGITQSPKYLFRKEGQNVTLSCEQNLNHDAMYWYRQDPGQGLRLIYYSQIVNDFQKGDIAEGYSVSREKKESFPLTVTSAQKNPTAFYLCASRVGTGAYSNQPQHFGDGTRLSIL.

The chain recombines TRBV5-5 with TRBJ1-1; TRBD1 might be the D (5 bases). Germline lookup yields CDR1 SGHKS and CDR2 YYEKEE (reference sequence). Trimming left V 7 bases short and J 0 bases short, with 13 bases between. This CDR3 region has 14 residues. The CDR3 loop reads CASRVGPMNTEAFF. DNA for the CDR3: TGTGCCAGCCGCGTGGGGCCAATGAACACTGAAGCTTTCTTT.

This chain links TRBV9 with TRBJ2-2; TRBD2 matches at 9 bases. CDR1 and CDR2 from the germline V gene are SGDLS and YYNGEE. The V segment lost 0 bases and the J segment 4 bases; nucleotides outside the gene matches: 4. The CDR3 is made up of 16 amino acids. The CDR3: CASSVGPAGGTGELFF. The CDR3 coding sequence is TGTGCCAGCAGCGTAGGCCCAGCGGGGGGCACCGGGGAGCTGTTTTTT.

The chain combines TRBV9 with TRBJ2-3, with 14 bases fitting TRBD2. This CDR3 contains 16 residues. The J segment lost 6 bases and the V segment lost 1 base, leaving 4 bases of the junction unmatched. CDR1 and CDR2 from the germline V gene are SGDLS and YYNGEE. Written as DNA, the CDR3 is TGTGCCAGCAGCGTAACGACTAGCGGGAGGGCCGATACGCAGTATTTT. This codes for CASSVTTSGRADTQYF.

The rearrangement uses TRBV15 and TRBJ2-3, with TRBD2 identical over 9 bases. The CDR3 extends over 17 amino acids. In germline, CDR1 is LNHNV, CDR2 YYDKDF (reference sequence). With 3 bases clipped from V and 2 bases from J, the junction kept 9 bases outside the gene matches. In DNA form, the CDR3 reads TGTGCCACCAGCAGGAACAGCCCTAGCGGGGTCACAGATACGCAGTATTTT. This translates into CATSRNSPSGVTDTQYF.

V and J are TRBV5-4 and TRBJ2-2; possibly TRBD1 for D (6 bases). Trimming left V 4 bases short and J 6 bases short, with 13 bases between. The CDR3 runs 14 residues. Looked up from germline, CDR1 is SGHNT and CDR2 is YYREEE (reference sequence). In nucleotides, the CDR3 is TGTGCCAGCAGCGTCCGGACAGACGCCGGGGAGCTGTTTTTT. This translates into CASSVRTDAGELFF.

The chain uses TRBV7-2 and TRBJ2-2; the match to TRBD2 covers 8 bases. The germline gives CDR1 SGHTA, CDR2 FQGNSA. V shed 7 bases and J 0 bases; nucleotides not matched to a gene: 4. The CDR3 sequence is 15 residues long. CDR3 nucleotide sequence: TGTGCCAGCACGCTGACTAGCGCGAACACCGGGGAGCTGTTTTTT. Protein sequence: CASTLTSANTGELFF.

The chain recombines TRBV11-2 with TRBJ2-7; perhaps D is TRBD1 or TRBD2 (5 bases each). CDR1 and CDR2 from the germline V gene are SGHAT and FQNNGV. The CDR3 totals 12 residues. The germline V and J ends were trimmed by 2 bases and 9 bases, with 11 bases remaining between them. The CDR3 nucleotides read TGTGCCAGCAGCTTATCCGGGGCCCCGCAGTACTTC. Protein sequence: CASSLSGAPQYF.

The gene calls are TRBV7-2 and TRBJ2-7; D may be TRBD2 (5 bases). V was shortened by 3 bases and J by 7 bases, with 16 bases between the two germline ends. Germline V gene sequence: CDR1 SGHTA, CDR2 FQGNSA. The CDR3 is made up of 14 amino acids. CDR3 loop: CASSFSQPTGEQYF. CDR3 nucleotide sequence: TGTGCCAGCAGCTTTTCGCAACCCACGGGGGAGCAGTACTTC.

This chain's CDR3 is CASSAAGTGGETQYF. The CDR3 nucleotides are TGTGCCAGCAGCGCCGCCGGGACAGGGGGAGAGACCCAGTACTTC. The chain carries TRBV7-2 and TRBJ2-5, with 11 bases matching TRBD1. Per the germline V gene, CDR1 is SGHTA and CDR2 is FQGNSA. This CDR3 comprises 15 residues. The V and J ends lost 5 bases and 4 bases, in that order; junction bases with no gene match: 6.

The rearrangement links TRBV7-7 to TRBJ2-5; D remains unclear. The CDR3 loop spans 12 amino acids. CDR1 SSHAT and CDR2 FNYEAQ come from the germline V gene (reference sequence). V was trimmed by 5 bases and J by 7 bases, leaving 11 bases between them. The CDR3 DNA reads TGTGCCAGCAGCCCCACCAAGGGGACCCAGTACTTC. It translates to CASSPTKGTQYF.

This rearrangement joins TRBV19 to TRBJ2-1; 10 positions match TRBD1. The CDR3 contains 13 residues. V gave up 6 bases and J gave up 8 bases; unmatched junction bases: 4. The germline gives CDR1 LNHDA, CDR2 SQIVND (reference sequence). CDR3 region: CASRRGQGDEQFF. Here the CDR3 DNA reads TGTGCCAGTAGGCGAGGACAGGGGGATGAGCAGTTCTTC.